These 21 T cell receptor beta chains came from one sample sequenced in a study of long-term antiretroviral therapy in people with HIV. The assay, immunoSEQ v3.0, was run at survey level. Profiling relied on immunoSEQ multiplex PCR, and the TCRdb table lists in-frame clones only, not all of them. In the table there are approximately 30,000 clones, more than 70% of which are singletons. This sample comprised unsorted PBMCs, obtained 0.8 years after starting antiretroviral therapy. The receptor set was obtained from a young woman with HIV.

V is TRBV27 and J is TRBJ2-1; possibly TRBD1 for D (5 bases). Trimming shortened V by 3 bases and J by 6 bases, and 21 bases separated the two germline ends. The CDR3 runs to 17 residues. Germline CDR1 and CDR2: MNHEY and SMNVEV (reference sequence). The chain's CDR3 is CASSFPKSGIGINEQFF. The DNA for the CDR3 is TGTGCCAGCAGTTTCCCGAAGTCAGGGATTGGAATCAATGAGCAGTTCTTC.

V and J are TRBV19 and TRBJ1-1; perhaps TRBD1 as D (5 bases). The CDR3 spans 13 residues. V was trimmed by 3 bases and J by 4 bases, leaving 9 bases between them. CDR1 is LNHDA and CDR2 is SQIVND in the germline V gene (reference sequence). CDR3 loop: CASSIWQGTEAFF. For the CDR3, the DNA is TGTGCCAGTAGTATTTGGCAGGGCACTGAAGCTTTCTTT. Filled out from reference TRBV19 and TRBJ1-1, the complete variable domain reads DGGITQSPKYLFRKEGQNVTLSCEQNLNHDAMYWYRQDPGQGLRLIYYSQIVNDFQKGDIAEGYSVSREKKESFPLTVTSAQKNPTAFYLCASSIWQGTEAFFGQGTRLTVV.

The chain is built from TRBV13 and TRBJ1-1, with D uncertain. The germline V gene has CDR1 PRHDT and CDR2 FYEKMQ (reference sequence). V was cut by 2 bases and J by 4 bases, with 11 bases left in between. This CDR3 spans 14 amino acids. The CDR3 coding sequence is TGTGCCAGCAGCTTACACAGTCGAGGCACTGAAGCTTTCTTT. The encoded protein is CASSLHSRGTEAFF.

The rearrangement links TRBV5-6 to TRBJ1-4; D is ambiguous. CDR1 SGHDT and CDR2 YYEEEE come from the germline V gene. V lost 0 bases to trimming and J lost 3 bases, with 15 bases between them. This CDR3 is built from 17 residues. Here the CDR3 reads CASSLASGLGSNEKLFF. CDR3 nucleotide sequence: TGTGCCAGCAGCTTGGCGTCAGGTTTAGGGTCTAATGAAAAACTGTTTTTT.

This chain connects TRBV5-1 to TRBJ1-2; D call uncertain. This CDR3 has 14 residues. CDR1 and CDR2 from the germline V gene are SGHRS and YFSETQ. V was cut by 4 bases and J by 0 bases, with 10 bases left in between. In nucleotides, the CDR3 is TGCGCCAGCAGCGTCGACGGGTCTAACTATGGCTACACCTTC. Its protein is CASSVDGSNYGYTF.

The chain employs TRBV5-1 and TRBJ2-2, with D unclear. V shed 0 bases and J shed 1 base, with 7 bases lying between them. CDR3 length: 15 amino acids. From germline, CDR1 is SGHRS and CDR2 YFSETQ. DNA for the CDR3: TGCGCCAGCAGCTTGGATCTCAAGAACACCGGGGAGCTGTTTTTT. Amino acids: CASSLDLKNTGELFF.

This chain links TRBV6-6 with TRBJ2-2; no clear D gene. CDR3 length equals 14 residues. Trimming left V 6 bases short and J 2 bases short, with 10 bases between. Germline loops: CDR1 MNHNY, CDR2 SVGAGI (reference sequence). CDR3 in DNA: TGTGCCAGCAGCCCCAGACACAACACCGGGGAGCTGTTTTTT. Amino acids: CASSPRHNTGELFF.

The chain couples TRBV5-1 to TRBJ2-2; the match to TRBD1 covers 9 bases. With 4 bases clipped from V and 8 bases from J, the junction kept 6 bases outside the gene matches. The CDR3 runs 14 residues. Looked up from germline, CDR1 is SGHRS and CDR2 is YFSETQ. CDR3 residues: CASSENRGLGELFF. CDR3 DNA: TGCGCCAGCAGCGAAAACAGGGGGCTGGGGGAGCTGTTTTTT.

This chain connects TRBV7-2 to TRBJ2-5; a possible D gene is TRBD2 (6 bases). The CDR3 is made up of 15 amino acids. Germline V CDR1 and CDR2: SGHTA, FQGNSA. Trimming left V 4 bases short and J 1 base short, with 13 bases between. As DNA, the CDR3 is TGTGCCAGCAGCTCGCCACCGGGACTCCAAGAGACCCAGTACTTC. Its translation is CASSSPPGLQETQYF.

The chain combines TRBV7-6 with TRBJ1-6; no firm D call. The CDR3 runs to 14 residues. Trimming removed 2 bases at V and 10 bases at J, with 12 bases between. CDR1 is SGHVS and CDR2 is FNYEAQ in the germline V gene. CDR3 DNA: TGTGCCAGCAGCTTAAAGGGCTTGGGGTCACCCCTCCACTTT. Its protein is CASSLKGLGSPLHF.

The genes are TRBV5-5 and TRBJ1-4; D is possibly TRBD1 (6 bases). V was shortened by 5 bases and J by 4 bases, with 18 bases between the two germline ends. The germline V gene encodes CDR1 SGHKS and CDR2 YYEKEE (reference sequence). This CDR3 is 16 amino acids long. The CDR3 DNA reads as TGTGCCAGCAGTCCCGAGGGGACACTTAGTAATGAAAAACTGTTTTTT. Amino acids: CASSPEGTLSNEKLFF.

CDR3 region: CASSPTTGNTIYF. DNA for the CDR3: TGTGCCAGCAGTCCCACAACAGGAAACACCATATATTTT. The chain couples TRBV6-1 to TRBJ1-3; D gene unclear. The CDR3 totals 13 residues. V lost 5 bases to trimming and J lost 4 bases, with 9 bases between them. The germline gives CDR1 MNHNS, CDR2 SASEGT.

This clone was observed a single time. V and J are TRBV5-1 and TRBJ1-4, with D hard to call. The CDR3 has 16 residues. The V and J ends lost 2 bases and 8 bases respectively, with 19 bases between them. Germline lookup yields CDR1 SGHRS and CDR2 YFSETQ. As DNA, the CDR3 is TGCGCCAGCAGCTTACCCGGGCCCCCGGGCCAGGAAAAACTGTTTTTT. It translates to CASSLPGPPGQEKLFF.

The chain employs TRBV6-1 and TRBJ1-2, with D hard to call. Trimming left V 6 bases short and J 4 bases short, with 12 bases between. Germline values: CDR1 MNHNS, CDR2 SASEGT. There are 13 residues in the CDR3. For the CDR3, the DNA is TGTGCCAGCAGGTCCCCTTCCTCCTATGGCTACACCTTC. The encoded protein is CASRSPSSYGYTF.

J is TRBJ2-7 and V is TRBV2; D may be TRBD2 (5 bases). The CDR3 spans 12 residues. CDR1 and CDR2 from the germline V gene are SNHLY and FYNNEI. V dropped 6 bases and J dropped 0 bases, with 6 bases sitting between them. As DNA, the CDR3 is TGTGCCAGCAGGGGGAGCTCCTACGAGCAGTACTTC. This translates into CASRGSSYEQYF.

This clone was recorded a few times. The chain recombines TRBV6-5 with TRBJ1-2; D gene unclear. The CDR3 runs to 13 residues. The germline CDR1 and CDR2 sequences are MNHEY and SVGAGI. Deletions cut 7 bases from V and 6 bases from J, with 15 bases between. CDR3 residues: CASTASVGNGYTF. CDR3 nucleotide sequence: TGTGCCAGCACGGCATCCGTAGGGAATGGCTACACCTTC.

The chain joins TRBV13 to TRBJ2-2; D perhaps matches TRBD1 (5 bases). CDR1 and CDR2 from the germline V gene are PRHDT and FYEKMQ (reference sequence). Trimming took off 5 bases at V and 4 bases at J, with 11 bases between the two ends. This CDR3 is 14 amino acids long. This CDR3 is CASSPDIRTGELFF. In DNA, the CDR3 is TGTGCCAGCAGCCCGGACATACGCACCGGGGAGCTGTTTTTT.

The chain employs TRBV6-6 and TRBJ2-7; 7 nucleotides match TRBD1. V dropped 5 bases and J dropped 6; count of bases not matched to a gene: 10. Germline V gene lookup returns CDR1 MNHNY and CDR2 SVGAGI (reference sequence). The CDR3 sequence is 14 residues long. CDR3 sequence (DNA): TGTGCCAGCAGTGGTAGTGGGACAGCTGGCGAGCAGTACGTC. This sequence encodes CASSGSGTAGEQYV.

The chain is built from TRBV10-2 and TRBJ2-7, with D perhaps being TRBD1 or TRBD2 (5 bases each). V dropped 5 bases and J dropped 1 base, with 15 bases sitting between them. The CDR3 is 15 amino acids. Germline V gene sequence: CDR1 WSHSY, CDR2 SAAADI. In nucleotides, the CDR3 is TGCGCCAGCAGTCTCTTGGGGACGGAGTCCTACGAGCAGTACTTC. Its translation is CASSLLGTESYEQYF.

This chain joins TRBV19 and TRBJ1-5, with 9 nucleotides matching TRBD1. V was clipped by 5 bases and J by 6 bases; unmatched bases: 8. CDR3 length: 15 residues. Germline values: CDR1 LNHDA, CDR2 SQIVND (reference sequence). CDR3 sequence (DNA): TGTGCCAGTAGTCTCCCGGGACAGGGAGGTCAGCCCCAGCATTTT. This encodes CASSLPGQGGQPQHF.

The J gene is TRBJ2-6, the V gene TRBV6-5; 8 positions match TRBD2. Germline CDR1 MNHEY, CDR2 SVGAGI. The CDR3 extends over 16 amino acids. J lost 0 bases, V lost 4 bases, and 2 bases had no gene match. The CDR3 spells CASSSGGLSGANVLTF. The CDR3 DNA reads TGTGCCAGCAGTTCGGGGGGGCTCTCTGGGGCCAACGTCCTGACTTTC.